This T cell receptor beta chain was sequenced in a study of cytomegalovirus exposure and HLA in healthy donors. Details on this clone: Its matching antigen is unknown.

Notes on the study in general: Accounts indicate the classifier identified cytomegalovirus status with strong specificity and sensitivity. A few chains linked to CMV were shown in vitro to be specific for CMV antigens. Cytomegalovirus-associated status was assigned to more than 150 TCR beta chains.

Donors came from a validation cohort of approximately 110 subjects, distinct from the first 666-subject cohort. The V end lost 7 bases, the J end lost 4 bases, and 14 bases lay between the germline ends. This CDR3 comprises 14 residues. Germline V gives CDR1 LNHDA, CDR2 SQIVND (reference sequence). The assay was immunoSEQ multiplex PCR, and TCRdb's table has in-frame clones only and misses some. The sample has 66,000 or so clones, about 97% seen once; the top ten hold under 2%. Sequencing used PBMCs. The source is a woman between 18 and 29 years old in good health and CMV-seropositive. The J gene is TRBJ1-3, the V gene TRBV19, with a possible D match to TRBD1 (5 bases). CDR3 in amino acids: CASMRQRDGNTIYF. CDR3 nucleotides: TGTGCCAGTATGAGACAGAGAGACGGAAACACCATATATTTT.